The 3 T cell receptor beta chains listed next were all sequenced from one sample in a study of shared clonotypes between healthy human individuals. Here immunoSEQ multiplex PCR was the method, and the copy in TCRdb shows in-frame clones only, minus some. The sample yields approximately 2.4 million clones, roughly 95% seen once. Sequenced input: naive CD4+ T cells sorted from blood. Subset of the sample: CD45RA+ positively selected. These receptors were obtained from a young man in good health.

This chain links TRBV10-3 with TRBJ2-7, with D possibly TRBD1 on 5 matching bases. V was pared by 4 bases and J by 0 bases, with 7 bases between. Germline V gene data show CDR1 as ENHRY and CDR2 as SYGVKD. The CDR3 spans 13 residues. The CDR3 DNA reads TGTGCCATCAGTGGACAGTTCTCCTACGAGCAGTACTTC. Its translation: CAISGQFSYEQYF.

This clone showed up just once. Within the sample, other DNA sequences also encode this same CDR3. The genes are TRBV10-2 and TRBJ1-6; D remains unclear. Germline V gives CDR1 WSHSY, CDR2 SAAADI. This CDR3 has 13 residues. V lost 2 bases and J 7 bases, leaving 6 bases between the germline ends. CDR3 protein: CASSEQPNSPLHF. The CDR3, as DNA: TGCGCCAGCAGTGAGCAGCCAAATTCACCCCTCCACTTT.

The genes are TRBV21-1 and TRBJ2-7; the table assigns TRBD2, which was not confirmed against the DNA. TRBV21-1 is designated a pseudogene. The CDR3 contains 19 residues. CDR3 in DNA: TGTGCCAGCAGCAAAGGTGAGAGGACTAGCGGGGGTTCCCCCTACGAGCAGTACTTC. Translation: CASSKGERTSGGSPYEQYF.